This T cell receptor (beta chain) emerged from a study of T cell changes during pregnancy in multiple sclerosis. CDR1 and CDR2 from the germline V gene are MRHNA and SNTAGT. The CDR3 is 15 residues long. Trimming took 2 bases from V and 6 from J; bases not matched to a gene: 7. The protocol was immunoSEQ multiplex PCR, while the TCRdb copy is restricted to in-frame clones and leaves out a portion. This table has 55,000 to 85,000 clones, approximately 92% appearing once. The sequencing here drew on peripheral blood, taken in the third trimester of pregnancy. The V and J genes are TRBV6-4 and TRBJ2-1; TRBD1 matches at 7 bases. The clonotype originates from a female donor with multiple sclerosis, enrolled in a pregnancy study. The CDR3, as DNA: TGTGCCAGCAGTGACAGGGACAGCGGAGGCAATGAGCAGTTCTTC. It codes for CASSDRDSGGNEQFF.